This is a list of T cell receptor beta chains from one sample in a study of molecular identifiers for immune sequencing clone quantification. TCRdb reprocessed the PCR reads via MiXCR and lists one record per CDR3 protein. In the table there are 250,000 to 400,000 distinct CDR3 sequences, 20% to 25% of which are singletons. The material sequenced was naive CD8+ T cells from blood, with Jurkat cell RNA spiked in. The source of these receptors is a human donor in good health. Some libraries in this study had Jurkat cell RNA spiked in. The CDR3 runs from the conserved cysteine through the conserved F or W. Each record gives: D gene, J gene, V gene, clone size, CDR3 DNA, CDR3 protein. D genes are given only for firm matches. Expanded clones are given a class, and other clones once, few, many or no size at all.

d_gene: NA; j_gene: TRBJ2-3; v_gene: TRBV6-5; abundance: many; CDR3nt: TGTGCCAGCAGTTACTCGTCAGGTTCAGGGGATACGCAGTATTTT; CDR3aa: CASSYSSGSGDTQYF
d_gene: TRBD1; j_gene: TRBJ1-4; v_gene: TRBV7-9; abundance: many; CDR3nt: TGTGCCAGCAGCTTAGCTCCGGGACAGTCTAATGAAAAACTGTTTTTT; CDR3aa: CASSLAPGQSNEKLFF
d_gene: TRBD2; j_gene: TRBJ2-3; v_gene: TRBV29-1; abundance: many; CDR3nt: TGCAGCGTTGGGGATTTCGGGAGGACGCAGTATTTT; CDR3aa: CSVGDFGRTQYF
d_gene: TRBD1; j_gene: TRBJ2-7; v_gene: TRBV27; abundance: few; CDR3nt: TGTGCCAGCAGTTCGACAGGGGGTAACGAGCAGTACTTC; CDR3aa: CASSSTGGNEQYF
d_gene: NA; j_gene: TRBJ2-3; v_gene: TRBV20-1; abundance: few; CDR3nt: TGCAGTGCTAGACCTCTGTGGGGAACCGGGGATACGCAGTATTTT; CDR3aa: CSARPLWGTGDTQYF
d_gene: TRBD2; j_gene: TRBJ2-7; v_gene: TRBV20-1; abundance: NA; CDR3nt: TGCAGTGCTATTAATCTAGCGGAGAACTACGAGCAGTACTTC; CDR3aa: CSAINLAENYEQYF
d_gene: NA; j_gene: TRBJ2-3; v_gene: TRBV27; abundance: many; CDR3nt: TGTGCCAGCAGTTTGCTGGGCAGGGCTAGCACAGATACGCAGTATTTT; CDR3aa: CASSLLGRASTDTQYF
d_gene: TRBD1; j_gene: TRBJ2-7; v_gene: TRBV19; abundance: NA; CDR3nt: TGTGCCAGTAGTATGTCTCCGGGACAGGCCTACGAGCAGTACTTC; CDR3aa: CASSMSPGQAYEQYF
d_gene: NA; j_gene: TRBJ2-4; v_gene: TRBV4-2; abundance: NA; CDR3nt: TGTGCCAGCAGCCAAGATTGGGGGGAGGGGGAAGGCAAAAACATTCAGTACTTC; CDR3aa: CASSQDWGEGEGKNIQYF
d_gene: NA; j_gene: TRBJ2-3; v_gene: TRBV30; abundance: NA; CDR3nt: TGTGCCTGGAGCCAGGGGCGGACCACAGATACGCAGTATTTT; CDR3aa: CAWSQGRTTDTQYF
d_gene: TRBD1; j_gene: TRBJ2-3; v_gene: TRBV7-2; abundance: many; CDR3nt: TGTGCCAGCAGCTTAGGACAGGGATACACAGATACGCAGTATTTT; CDR3aa: CASSLGQGYTDTQYF
d_gene: TRBD2; j_gene: TRBJ2-5; v_gene: TRBV12-3/TRBV12-4; abundance: many; CDR3nt: TGTGCCAGCAGTCTAGCGGGGAGAGCAGAGACCCAGTACTTC; CDR3aa: CASSLAGRAETQYF
d_gene: NA; j_gene: TRBJ1-1; v_gene: TRBV5-5; abundance: many; CDR3nt: TGTGCCAGCAGGGTGGAGGAGGGGCTCATGAACACTGAAGCTTTCTTT; CDR3aa: CASRVEEGLMNTEAFF
d_gene: NA; j_gene: TRBJ2-6; v_gene: TRBV7-9; abundance: many; CDR3nt: TGTGCCGGTCGCAGGCCCCGGGACAACCGCTCTGGGGCCAACGTCCTGACTTTC; CDR3aa: CAGRRPRDNRSGANVLTF
d_gene: NA; j_gene: TRBJ2-1; v_gene: TRBV6-5; abundance: NA; CDR3nt: TGTGCCAGCAGTTACTCGTCCGGCCCCTACAATGAGCAGTTCTTC; CDR3aa: CASSYSSGPYNEQFF
d_gene: NA; j_gene: TRBJ2-3; v_gene: TRBV4-1; abundance: many; CDR3nt: TGCGCCAGCAGCCCCTGGGCCGGGGCCTTCACAGATACGCAGTATTTT; CDR3aa: CASSPWAGAFTDTQYF
d_gene: TRBD1; j_gene: TRBJ2-3; v_gene: TRBV4-1; abundance: many; CDR3nt: TGCGCCAGCAGCCCGGACGTCCAGGGGGTGCCGCAGTATTTT; CDR3aa: CASSPDVQGVPQYF
d_gene: TRBD1; j_gene: TRBJ2-7; v_gene: TRBV29-1; abundance: many; CDR3nt: TGCAGCGTCACCCCTTGCCGACAGGGAAAGTACTTC; CDR3aa: CSVTPCRQGKYF
d_gene: NA; j_gene: TRBJ2-7; v_gene: TRBV29-1; abundance: many; CDR3nt: TGCAGCGTTGAGGGGGCGCCGGACGAGCAGTACTTC; CDR3aa: CSVEGAPDEQYF
d_gene: NA; j_gene: TRBJ1-1; v_gene: TRBV28; abundance: few; CDR3nt: TGTGCCAGCAGTCCCCACCCGGCGGGGGTGAGCACTGAAGCTTTCTTT; CDR3aa: CASSPHPAGVSTEAFF
d_gene: TRBD2; j_gene: TRBJ2-3; v_gene: TRBV13; abundance: NA; CDR3nt: TGTGCCAGCAGCTCGAGTAACCCTAGCGGGGGGGCCCCAGATACGCAGTATTTT; CDR3aa: CASSSSNPSGGAPDTQYF
d_gene: NA; j_gene: TRBJ2-3; v_gene: TRBV9; abundance: many; CDR3nt: TGTGCCAGCTCCGGGGGGCGGGATACGCAGTATTTT; CDR3aa: CASSGGRDTQYF
d_gene: TRBD2; j_gene: TRBJ2-3; v_gene: TRBV20-1; abundance: many; CDR3nt: TGCAGTGCTAAGTACTCCGGGACTAGCGGGAGCTCAGATACGCAGTATTTT; CDR3aa: CSAKYSGTSGSSDTQYF
d_gene: TRBD2; j_gene: TRBJ2-7; v_gene: TRBV6-6; abundance: many; CDR3nt: TGTGCCAGCAGTTACTCAGGCGCGGGAGGCAACGAGCAGTACTTC; CDR3aa: CASSYSGAGGNEQYF
d_gene: TRBD2; j_gene: TRBJ2-1; v_gene: TRBV4-1; abundance: NA; CDR3nt: TGCGCCAGCTGCCAAGCTACCGGACTAGCGGGAGAGTATGAGCAGTTCTTC; CDR3aa: CASCQATGLAGEYEQFF
d_gene: NA; j_gene: TRBJ2-5; v_gene: TRBV28; abundance: many; CDR3nt: TGTGCCAGCCTAGGGAGCCAAGAGACCCAGTACTTC; CDR3aa: CASLGSQETQYF
d_gene: NA; j_gene: TRBJ1-1; v_gene: TRBV3-1; abundance: many; CDR3nt: TGTGCCAGCAGCCATCTCCGCGGGGAGCGTATGAACACTGAAGCTTTCTTT; CDR3aa: CASSHLRGERMNTEAFF
d_gene: TRBD1; j_gene: TRBJ2-3; v_gene: TRBV7-9; abundance: many; CDR3nt: TGTGCCAGCAGCACCGGGACAGGGGGCCGAACAGATACGCAGTATTTT; CDR3aa: CASSTGTGGRTDTQYF
d_gene: NA; j_gene: TRBJ1-5; v_gene: TRBV27; abundance: many; CDR3nt: TGTGCCAGCAGTCTCTATTCGACGAAGAATAGCAATCAGCCCCAGCATTTT; CDR3aa: CASSLYSTKNSNQPQHF
d_gene: TRBD1; j_gene: TRBJ2-7; v_gene: TRBV7-9; abundance: many; CDR3nt: TGTGCCAGCATTAAAAAAGGGACAGGGAACTACGAGCAGTACTTC; CDR3aa: CASIKKGTGNYEQYF
d_gene: TRBD2; j_gene: TRBJ2-3; v_gene: TRBV20-1; abundance: few; CDR3nt: TGCAGTGCGCCGCCGGAGCTAGCGGGGGACACAGATACGCAGTATTTT; CDR3aa: CSAPPELAGDTDTQYF
d_gene: NA; j_gene: TRBJ1-1; v_gene: TRBV27; abundance: many; CDR3nt: TGTGCCAGCAGTCCCCTTTCGGGGTTTGATGCTTTCTTT; CDR3aa: CASSPLSGFDAFF
d_gene: TRBD1; j_gene: TRBJ2-7; v_gene: TRBV5-1; abundance: NA; CDR3nt: TGCGCCAGCAGCCCGGGACAGGGGGCTTACGTGCAGTACTTC; CDR3aa: CASSPGQGAYVQYF
d_gene: NA; j_gene: TRBJ2-5; v_gene: TRBV6-5; abundance: many; CDR3nt: TGTGCCAGCAGGCTAGCGTTCCAAGAGACCCAGTACTTC; CDR3aa: CASRLAFQETQYF
d_gene: NA; j_gene: TRBJ2-7; v_gene: TRBV29-1; abundance: many; CDR3nt: TGCAGCGTTGAAGGGGCAGGGGAGGGCTACGAGCAGTACTTC; CDR3aa: CSVEGAGEGYEQYF
d_gene: TRBD2; j_gene: TRBJ2-3; v_gene: TRBV24-1; abundance: few; CDR3nt: TGTGCCACCAGTGATTTGGGCGCGGGAGTCACAGATACGCAGTATTTT; CDR3aa: CATSDLGAGVTDTQYF
d_gene: NA; j_gene: TRBJ1-2; v_gene: TRBV9; abundance: many; CDR3nt: TGTGCCAGCAGCGTCGGAGGGGCCGGATTCTATGGCTACACCTTC; CDR3aa: CASSVGGAGFYGYTF
d_gene: NA; j_gene: TRBJ1-5; v_gene: TRBV9; abundance: many; CDR3nt: TGTGCCAGCAGCCCCGGGCCAGGCAATCAGCCCCAGCATTTT; CDR3aa: CASSPGPGNQPQHF
d_gene: NA; j_gene: TRBJ1-5; v_gene: TRBV27; abundance: many; CDR3nt: TGTGCCAGCAGTTTCACAGGGAACAATCAGCCCCAGCATTTT; CDR3aa: CASSFTGNNQPQHF
d_gene: TRBD1; j_gene: TRBJ2-7; v_gene: TRBV7-6; abundance: many; CDR3nt: TGTGCCAGCAGCCTCAGCACTACAGGGGCTGCTTACGAGCAGTACTTC; CDR3aa: CASSLSTTGAAYEQYF
d_gene: NA; j_gene: TRBJ2-3; v_gene: TRBV9; abundance: many; CDR3nt: TGTGCCAGCAGCCCATTGTCCACGGATACGCAGTATTTT; CDR3aa: CASSPLSTDTQYF